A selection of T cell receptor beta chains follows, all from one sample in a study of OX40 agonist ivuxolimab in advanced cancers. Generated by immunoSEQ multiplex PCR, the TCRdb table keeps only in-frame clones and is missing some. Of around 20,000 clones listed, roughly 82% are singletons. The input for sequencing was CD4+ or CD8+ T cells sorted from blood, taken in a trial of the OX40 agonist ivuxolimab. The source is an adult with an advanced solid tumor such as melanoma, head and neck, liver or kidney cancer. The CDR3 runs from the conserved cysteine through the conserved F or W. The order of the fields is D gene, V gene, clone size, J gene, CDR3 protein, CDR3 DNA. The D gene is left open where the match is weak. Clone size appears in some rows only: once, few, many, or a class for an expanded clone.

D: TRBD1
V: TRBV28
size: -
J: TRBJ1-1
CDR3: CASSETSGPRGPKAFF
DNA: TGTGCCAGCAGTGAGACTTCCGGGCCCAGGGGGCCTAAAGCTTTCTTT

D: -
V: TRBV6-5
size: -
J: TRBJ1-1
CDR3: CASSPEAFF
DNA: TGTGCCAGCAGTCCTGAAGCTTTCTTT

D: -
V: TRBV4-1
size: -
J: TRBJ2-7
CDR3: CASSQLQGSSEQYF
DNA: TGCGCCAGCAGCCAACTTCAGGGAAGTAGCGAGCAGTACTTC

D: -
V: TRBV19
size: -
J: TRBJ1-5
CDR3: CASSSTGGNQPQHF
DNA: TGTGCCAGTAGTTCCACCGGTGGAAATCAGCCCCAGCATTTT

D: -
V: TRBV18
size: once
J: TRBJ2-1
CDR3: CASSPPTGAIVNEQFF
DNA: TGTGCCAGCTCACCACCGACGGGGGCAATCGTCAATGAGCAGTTCTTC

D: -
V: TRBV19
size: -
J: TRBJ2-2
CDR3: CASSIGPGTNTGELFF
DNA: TGTGCCAGTAGTATAGGTCCAGGGACGAACACCGGGGAGCTGTTTTTT

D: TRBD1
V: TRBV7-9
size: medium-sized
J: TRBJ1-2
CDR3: CASSLDGGVQGAQGYTF
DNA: TGTGCCAGCAGCTTAGACGGTGGGGTACAGGGGGCGCAAGGCTACACCTTC

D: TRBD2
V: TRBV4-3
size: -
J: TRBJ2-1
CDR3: CASSLAPASGENEQFF
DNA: TGCGCCAGCAGCCTCGCTCCGGCTAGCGGTGAGAATGAGCAGTTCTTC

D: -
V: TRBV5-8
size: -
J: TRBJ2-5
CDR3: CASIPGRRQETQYF
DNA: TGTGCCAGCATCCCAGGCCGGCGCCAAGAGACCCAGTACTTC

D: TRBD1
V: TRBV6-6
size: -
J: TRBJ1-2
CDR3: CASSQGQTYGYTF
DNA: TGTGCCAGCAGTCAGGGACAGACTTATGGCTACACCTTC

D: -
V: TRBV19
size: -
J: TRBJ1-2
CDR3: CASSIGSLGGYTF
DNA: TGTGCCAGTAGTATAGGGAGTCTTGGAGGCTACACCTTC

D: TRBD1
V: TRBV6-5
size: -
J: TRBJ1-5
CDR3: CASSSWDRGFNQPQHF
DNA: TGTGCCAGCAGTTCTTGGGACAGGGGATTCAATCAGCCCCAGCATTTT

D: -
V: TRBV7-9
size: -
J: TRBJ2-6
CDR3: CASSVVGANVLTF
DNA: TGTGCCAGCAGCGTCGTTGGGGCCAACGTCCTGACTTTC

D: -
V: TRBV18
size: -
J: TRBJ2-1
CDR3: CASSPGMYNEQFF
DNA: TGTGCCAGCTCACCAGGGATGTACAATGAGCAGTTCTTC

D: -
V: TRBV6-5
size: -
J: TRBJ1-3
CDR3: CASSYSGHSGNTIYF
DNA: TGTGCCAGCAGTTACTCGGGACACTCTGGAAACACCATATATTTT

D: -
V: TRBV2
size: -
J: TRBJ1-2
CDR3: CASSEDRSYGYTF
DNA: TGTGCCAGCAGCGAGGACAGATCTTATGGCTACACCTTC

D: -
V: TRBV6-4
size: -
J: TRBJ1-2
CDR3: CASSDPKGWDYGYTF
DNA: TGTGCCAGCAGTGACCCTAAGGGGTGGGACTATGGCTACACCTTC

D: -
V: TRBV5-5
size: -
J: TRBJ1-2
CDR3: CASSLASGQNYGYTF
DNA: TGTGCCAGCAGCTTGGCCTCGGGGCAGAACTATGGCTACACCTTC

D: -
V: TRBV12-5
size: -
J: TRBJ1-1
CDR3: CASGFGGNTEAFF
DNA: TGTGCTAGTGGTTTCGGGGGGAACACTGAAGCTTTCTTT

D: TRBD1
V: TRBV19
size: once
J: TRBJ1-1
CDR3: CATRQGAAPVLNRSTEAFF
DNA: TGTGCCACCCGGCAGGGGGCCGCTCCTGTTCTAAATCGTTCGACTGAAGCTTTCTTT

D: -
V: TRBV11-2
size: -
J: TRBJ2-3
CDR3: CASSPRLVDTQYF
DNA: TGTGCCAGCAGCCCCCGACTAGTAGATACGCAGTATTTT

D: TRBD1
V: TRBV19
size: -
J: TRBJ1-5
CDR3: CASSPGGANQPQHF
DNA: TGTGCCAGTAGTCCAGGGGGGGCCAATCAGCCCCAGCATTTT

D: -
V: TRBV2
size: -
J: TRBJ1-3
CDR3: CASSDQVFGNTIYF
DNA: TGTGCCAGCAGTGACCAGGTTTTTGGAAACACCATATATTTT

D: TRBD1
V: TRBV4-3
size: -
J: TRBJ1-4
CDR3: CASSQVQGSYNEKLFF
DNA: TGCGCCAGCAGCCAAGTACAGGGGAGTTATAATGAAAAACTGTTTTTT

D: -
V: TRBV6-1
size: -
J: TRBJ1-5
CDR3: CAIQGSNQPQHF
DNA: TGTGCCATCCAGGGGAGCAATCAGCCCCAGCATTTT

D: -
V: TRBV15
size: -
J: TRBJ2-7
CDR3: CATSRGGENYEQYF
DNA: TGTGCCACCAGCAGAGGAGGAGAAAACTACGAGCAGTACTTC

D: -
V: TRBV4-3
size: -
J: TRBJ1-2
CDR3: CASSQDLPYGYTF
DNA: TGCGCCAGCAGCCAAGATCTTCCCTATGGCTACACCTTC

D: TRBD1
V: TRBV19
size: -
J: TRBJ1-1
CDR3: CASSPGTGGAWTEAFF
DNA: TGTGCCAGTAGCCCCGGGACAGGGGGCGCGTGGACAGAAGCTTTCTTT

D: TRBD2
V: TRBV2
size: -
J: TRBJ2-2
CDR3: CASSSGRGSGELFF
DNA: TGTGCCAGCAGTAGCGGGAGAGGGTCCGGGGAGCTGTTTTTT